This T cell receptor (beta chain) was captured by sequencing in a study of cytomegalovirus exposure and HLA in healthy donors (dated by TCRdb to 2015 to 2018). The study in broad terms: An earlier analysis of roughly 500 of the donors reported roughly 300 Gb of sequence data and some 100 million unique TCR beta sequences from roughly 200 million T cells. The study aimed to test whether signatures of past pathogen exposure could be identified by cataloging public T cell receptors. All discovery cohort repertoires had been generated on a single sequencing platform. Genome-wide SNP genotypes for about 65% of the roughly 670 donors were used in a later genetic analysis, which treated that subset as a discovery cohort. Because of strong linkage in the cohort, roughly 5 DR-DQ haplotypes were treated as single units for association and clustering. Along with the approximately 600-subject first cohort, a separate validation cohort of over a hundred different subjects was used. To predict cytomegalovirus infection status, the study combined high-throughput TCR immunosequencing, statistical association of individual TCRs with disease status, and machine learning. In an earlier analysis of 587 of the donors, high-throughput TCR beta sequencing was used to judge whether each TCR beta V gene segment behaved as functional or pseudogenic. The later analysis used no new phenotypic data to find candidate immune exposures, relying instead on TCR beta sequences and their occurrence across donors. Of the roughly 400 genotyped donors, approximately 80% fell in the genetic ancestry cluster associated with self-reported Caucasian donors. The study used immunosequencing to profile the T cell repertoires of 666 subjects and linked those repertoires to cytomegalovirus serostatus. Typing coverage varied by locus: roughly 620-640 donors for A, B, C, DRB1 and DQB1; approximately 500 for DQA1; about 570 for DPA1; around 490 for DPB1. An early release that covered roughly 600 HLA-typed donors contained about 300 gigabases of sequencing data and 80 million or so unique TCR sequences. On average, 235,054 unique TCR beta nucleotide sequences were sequenced per donor among 300 to 500 genotyped donors of the cohort, with about 19% of those sequences being non-productive. A later analysis re-examined previously published TCR beta repertoires from over 500 donors and added high-resolution HLA genotyping to investigate patterns of TCR occurrence. Both class I and class II loci were covered by HLA typing, at four-digit resolution. Donor age, sex, ethnicity and CMV serostatus were compiled together with the repertoire data. Findings and caveats that apply to the study as a whole: In a later genetic analysis, a missense DCLRE1C variant was associated with V-gene and J-gene trimming of TCR beta chains, and the association was replicated in an independent cohort. A few of the identified cytomegalovirus-associated TCR beta chains were confirmed in vitro to be specific for cytomegalovirus antigens. In the study, around 150 TCR beta chains were listed as associated with cytomegalovirus. The classifier was reported to diagnose cytomegalovirus status with high specificity and sensitivity in both the original and validation cohorts. A group of highly shared sequence variants was considered likely to be a technical artifact of the sequencing pipeline. In a later analysis, several top co-occurrence clusters were reported to appear linked to parvovirus B19, influenza, CMV and Epstein-Barr virus. The presence/absence analyses assumed that sequencing depth was roughly uniform across donors, and that assumption may not be true. Broadly in line with IMGT annotations, most TCR beta V segments showed up in productive rearrangements about 87% or about 30% of the time in an earlier analysis of 587 of the donors. A later analysis found that TCR association rates varied across HLA loci, with DRB1 alleles showing the most associated TCRs and HLA-C alleles the fewest. A further reported finding was that TCR beta sequences accurately predicted the HLA-A and HLA-B alleles for most subjects in the first cohort. The cohort was sequenced for TCR beta chains only, and without alpha or paired-chain data the features that could be detected were limited. Most TCR sequences were observed very rarely across donors, whereas some public TCRs were present in many individuals. Because counts were too low, seventeen rarely observed V segments, including chromosome 9 orphons, were excluded from the earlier analysis of roughly 580 of the donors. The authors suggested that the approach could potentially be generalized to other disease states and immunological phenotypes. Most CMV-associated TCR beta chains appeared to be HLA-restricted in a later analysis, and the HLA associations seemed to be driven largely by CMV exposure. A later analysis associated about 16,000 TCR beta sequences with specific HLA alleles at a false discovery rate of 0.05. When HLA alleles, especially DR and DQ, strongly co-occurred, TCR associations were difficult to assign to individual alleles. In a later analysis, HLA-associated TCR beta chains showed more clonal expansion and lower generation probabilities than non-associated chains that were equally common. Because HLA typing was unavailable for some donors at each locus, only the typed subset was used in association tests. Some IMGT-functional V segments, including TRBV6-2 and TRBV6-3, could not be distinguished by the 87-base-pair reads and were therefore excluded. Linkage disequilibrium might explain the correlated functional status among segregating V segments, but an unknown experimental factor could not be ruled out. CMV serostatus was the only immune exposure information available for the cohort. According to a later genetic analysis, donors in an Asian-associated ancestry cluster had fewer N-insertions in productive TCRs than the approximately 610-donor mean.

In total, approximately 700 healthy bone marrow donors made up the cohort. Cohort members were all nominally healthy when sampled, although unrecorded immune exposures were likely present. The donor was CMV seropositive and was included in the group of 289 seropositive cohort members. Every donor gave a peripheral blood sample, and the peripheral blood mononuclear cells from that sample were used for TCR beta sequencing. Genomic DNA was extracted from the blood cell samples with the Qiagen DNeasy Blood Extraction Kit. As concerns this clone: Its antigen remains unidentified. Other DNA sequences in this specimen translate into the identical CDR3.

The junction carries 15 bases between V and J, which are trimmed by 4 bases and 11 bases respectively. Including cysteine and phenylalanine, the CDR3 has 13 amino acids. The only DNA kept is the CDR3, 39 bases in frame from the first base. Per the germline V gene, MNHNS is the CDR1 and SASEGT is the CDR2. The receptor library was made with the immunoSEQ multiplex PCR assay. A mixture of 60 forward primers for TCR Vbeta segments and 13 reverse primers for TCR Jbeta segments was used in the multiplex PCR. The CDR3 region of rearranged TCR beta genes was amplified from genomic DNA by a multiplex PCR assay. The amplified TCR beta libraries were sequenced on the Illumina HiSeq System as 87-base-pair reads. From the authors' description of their analysis: A later analysis tallied around 87 million unique TCR beta chains across the 660 or so repertoires, and about 10 million of those chains were shared by two or more donors. To remove PCR and sequencing errors, raw reads were error-corrected and collapsed into unique sequences using a nearest-neighbor algorithm that merged closely related sequences. V, D and J gene segments were assigned by aligning CDR3 sequences to IMGT reference sequences. For a sequence to be retained, a match of at least six nucleotides was required to both a V gene segment and a J gene segment. A rearrangement counted as productive if the CDR3 had no stop codons and remained in frame with V and J, and every other rearrangement counted as non-productive. CDR3 was defined by IMGT convention, running from the second conserved V-encoded cysteine to the conserved J-encoded phenylalanine. Sequences without an unambiguous match to a single V gene segment were excluded from the earlier analysis of almost 600 of the donors. An earlier analysis of several hundred of the donors called V segments functional above 56.7% productive rearrangements and segregating when the between-donor standard deviation exceeded 5%. A statistical classification framework was built for diagnosing cytomegalovirus status from the catalog of TCR beta chain sequences. In a later analysis, TCR nucleotide sequences were compared against IMGT/GENE-DB human TR gene sequences so that V and J genes could be assigned. Using the TCRdist pipeline, a later analysis assigned CDR3 sequences along with most-parsimonious VDJ recombination scenarios. In a later analysis, each TCR beta chain was defined by its CDR3 amino acid sequence together with its V-gene family, and reads lacking a unique V-gene family were excluded. As a way to deal with suspected cross-contamination and a sequencing artifact, a later analysis dropped hundreds of nucleotide sequences that were highly shared and had low generation probability. For each public chain, a later analysis derived a clonal expansion index from normalized ranks of inferred template counts within each repertoire. Generation probabilities in a later analysis came from a VDJ recombination model fitted to out-of-frame rearrangements, and those results were checked against IGoR. In a later analysis, hypergeometric tests were used to score TCR-TCR, TCR-HLA and TCR-CMV co-occurrence, with a repertoire-size bias correction applied to TCR pairs. In a later analysis, false discovery rates were estimated by permuting HLA or CMV assignments 20 times. A later analysis grouped co-occurring TCRs with DBSCAN, adding TCRdist sequence similarity when clustering within HLA-allele-positive subsets. For co-occurrence clustering, repertoires with fewer than 30,000 or more than 120,000 public chains were excluded, along with five repertoires with anomalous nucleotide sharing. TCRdb retrieved this table from immuneACCESS and kept in-frame rearrangements only. Not all clones are present; in checked studies, unresolved V genes account for under half, and no reason is known for the remainder. V and J calls and clone size come straight from that table; D and trimming were deduced from the DNA. The sample's clone listing holds about 210,000 clones. The top ten clonotypes cover about 1% of the sample.

Recombination connected TRBV6-1 to TRBJ1-5; there is no confident call for the D gene. The sample comprised PBMCs. This TCR was sampled from a woman under 40 in good health and CMV-seropositive. The CDR3 protein: CASSGLDFSSQHF. The DNA is as follows: TGTGCCAGCAGTGGCTTGGACTTCTCGTCCCAGCATTTT.